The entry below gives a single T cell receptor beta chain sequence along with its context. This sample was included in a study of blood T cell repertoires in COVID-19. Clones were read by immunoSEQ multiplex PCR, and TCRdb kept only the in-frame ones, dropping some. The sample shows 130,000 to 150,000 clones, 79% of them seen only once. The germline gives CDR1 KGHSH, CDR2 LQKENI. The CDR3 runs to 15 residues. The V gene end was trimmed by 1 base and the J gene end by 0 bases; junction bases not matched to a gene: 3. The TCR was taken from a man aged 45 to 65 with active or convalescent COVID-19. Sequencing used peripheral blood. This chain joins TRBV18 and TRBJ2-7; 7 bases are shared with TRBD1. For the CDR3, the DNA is TGTGCCAGCTCACCACGACGGGACAGCTCCTACGAGCAGTACTTC. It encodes CASSPRRDSSYEQYF.